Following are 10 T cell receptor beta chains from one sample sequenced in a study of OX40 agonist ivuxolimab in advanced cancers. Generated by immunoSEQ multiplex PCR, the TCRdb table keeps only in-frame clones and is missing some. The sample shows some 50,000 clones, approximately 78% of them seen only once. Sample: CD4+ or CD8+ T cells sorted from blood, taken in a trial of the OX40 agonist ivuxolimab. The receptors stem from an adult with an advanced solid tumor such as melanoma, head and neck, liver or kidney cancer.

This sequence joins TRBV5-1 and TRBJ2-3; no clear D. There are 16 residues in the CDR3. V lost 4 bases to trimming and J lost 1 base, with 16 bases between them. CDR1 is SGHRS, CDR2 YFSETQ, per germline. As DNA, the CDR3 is TGCGCCAGCAGCCCTAAGGCTTTTGCGGGCACAGATACGCAGTATTTT. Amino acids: CASSPKAFAGTDTQYF. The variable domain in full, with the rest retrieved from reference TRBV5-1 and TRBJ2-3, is KAGVTQTPRYLIKTRGQQVTLSCSPISGHRSVSWYQQTPGQGLQFLFEYFSETQRNKGNFPGRFSGRQFSNSRSEMNVSTLELGDSALYLCASSPKAFAGTDTQYFGPGTRLTVL.

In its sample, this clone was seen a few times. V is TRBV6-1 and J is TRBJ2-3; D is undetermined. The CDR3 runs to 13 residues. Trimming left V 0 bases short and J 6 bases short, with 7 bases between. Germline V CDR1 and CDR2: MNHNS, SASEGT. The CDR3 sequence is CASSEAVADTQYF. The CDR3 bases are TGTGCCAGCAGTGAAGCCGTCGCTGATACGCAGTATTTT.

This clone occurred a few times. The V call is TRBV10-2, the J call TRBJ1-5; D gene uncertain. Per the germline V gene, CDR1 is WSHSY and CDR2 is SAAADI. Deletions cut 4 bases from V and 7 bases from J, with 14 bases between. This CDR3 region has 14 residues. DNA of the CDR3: TGCGCCAGCAGTGCCGTCAGGCTAGCCCAGCCCCAGCATTTT. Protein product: CASSAVRLAQPQHF.

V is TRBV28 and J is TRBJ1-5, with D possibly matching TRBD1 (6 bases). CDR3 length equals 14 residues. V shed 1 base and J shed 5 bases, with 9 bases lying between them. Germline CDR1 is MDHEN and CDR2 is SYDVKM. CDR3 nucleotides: TGTGCCAGCAGTTTATCCGGGGGGCATCAGCCCCAGCATTTT. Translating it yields CASSLSGGHQPQHF.

CDR3 coding DNA: TGTGCCAGCAGCTCCCCAGGGAGGGTGAACACTGAAGCTTTCTTT. This gives the protein CASSSPGRVNTEAFF. The chain is built from TRBV7-9 and TRBJ1-1; possible D gene TRBD1, 5 bases. Trimming removed 4 bases at V and 0 bases at J, with 12 bases between. Germline V gene lookup returns CDR1 SEHNR and CDR2 FQNEAQ (reference sequence). The CDR3 is 15 amino acids. Based on the CDR3 plus reference TRBV7-9 and TRBJ1-1, the full variable domain is DTGVSQNPRHKITKRGQNVTFRCDPISEHNRLYWYRQTLGQGPEFLTYFQNEAQLEKSRLLSDRFSAERPKGSFSTLEIQRTEQGDSAMYLCASSSPGRVNTEAFFGQGTRLTVV.

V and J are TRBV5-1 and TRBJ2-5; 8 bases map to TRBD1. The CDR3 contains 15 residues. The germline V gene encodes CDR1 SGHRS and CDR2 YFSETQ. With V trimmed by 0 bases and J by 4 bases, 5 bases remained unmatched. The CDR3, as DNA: TGCGCCAGCAGCTTGGCCGACAGGGGAAGAGAGACCCAGTACTTC. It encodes CASSLADRGRETQYF.

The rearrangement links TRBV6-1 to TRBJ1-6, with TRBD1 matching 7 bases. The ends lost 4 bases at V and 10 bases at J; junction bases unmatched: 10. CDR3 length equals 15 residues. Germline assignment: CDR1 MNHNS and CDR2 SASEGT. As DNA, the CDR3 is TGTGCCAGCAGTGGACAGGGAGGGGGGGACTCACCCCTCCACTTT. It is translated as CASSGQGGGDSPLHF.

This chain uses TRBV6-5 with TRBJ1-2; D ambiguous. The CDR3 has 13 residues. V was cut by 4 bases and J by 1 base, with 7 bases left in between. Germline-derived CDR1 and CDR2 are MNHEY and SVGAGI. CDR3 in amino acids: CASSLTDNYGYTF. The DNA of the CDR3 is TGTGCCAGCAGTTTAACAGATAACTATGGCTACACCTTC.

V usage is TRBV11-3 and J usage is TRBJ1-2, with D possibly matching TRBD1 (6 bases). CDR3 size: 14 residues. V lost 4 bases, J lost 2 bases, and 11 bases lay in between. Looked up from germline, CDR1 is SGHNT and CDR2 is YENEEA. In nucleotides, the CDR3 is TGTGCCAGCAGCTCAGGGGCCATAAACTATGGCTACACCTTC. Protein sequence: CASSSGAINYGYTF.

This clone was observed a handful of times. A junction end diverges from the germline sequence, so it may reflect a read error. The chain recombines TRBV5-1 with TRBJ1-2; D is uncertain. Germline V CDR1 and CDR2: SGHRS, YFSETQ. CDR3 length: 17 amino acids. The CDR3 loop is CASRLAYRGRGNYGYTF. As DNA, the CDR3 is TGCGCCAGCCGCTTGGCGTACCGAGGGCGCGGTAACTATGGCTACACCTTC.